This T cell receptor (beta chain) was sequenced for a study of response to subunit inactivated influenza vaccine. This clonotype occurred a few times. Its specificity is not known. Trimming took 0 bases from V and 4 from J; bases not matched to a gene: 7. There are 18 residues in the CDR3. Findings and caveats of the study: The authors proposed limited new T cell recruitment per seasonal influenza vaccination.

TCRdb re-called the RT-PCR reads with MiXCR, one entry per CDR3 protein. The sample shows over 650,000 distinct CDR3 sequences, approximately 17% of them seen only once. The receptor was isolated from a man between 50 and 59 years old who received an inactivated influenza vaccine. The chain carries TRBV12-3 or TRBV12-4 and TRBJ2-5, with 14 nucleotides matching TRBD2. The sample in question was PBMCs from blood, obtained roughly 5 days after vaccination. CDR3 protein: CASSLARLAGGPRETQYF. In nucleotides, the CDR3 is TGTGCCAGCAGTTTAGCGCGACTAGCGGGAGGGCCTAGAGAGACCCAGTACTTC.